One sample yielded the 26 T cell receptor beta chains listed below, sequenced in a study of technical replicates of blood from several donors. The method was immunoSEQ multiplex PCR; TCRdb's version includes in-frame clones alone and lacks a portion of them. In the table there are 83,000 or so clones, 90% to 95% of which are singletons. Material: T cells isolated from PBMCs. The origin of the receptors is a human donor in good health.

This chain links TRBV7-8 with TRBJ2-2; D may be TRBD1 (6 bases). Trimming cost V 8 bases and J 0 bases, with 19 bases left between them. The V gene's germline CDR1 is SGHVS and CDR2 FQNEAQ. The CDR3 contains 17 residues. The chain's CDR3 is CASPGVGRSPNTGELFF. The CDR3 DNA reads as TGTGCCAGCCCAGGGGTGGGACGCAGCCCGAACACCGGGGAGCTGTTTTTT.

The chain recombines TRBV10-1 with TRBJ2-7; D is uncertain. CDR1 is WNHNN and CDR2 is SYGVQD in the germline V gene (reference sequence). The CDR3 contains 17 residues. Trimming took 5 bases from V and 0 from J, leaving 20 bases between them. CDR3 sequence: CASSPGDRTLPSYEQYF. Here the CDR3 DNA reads TGCGCCAGCAGTCCCGGAGACCGTACTTTACCCTCCTACGAGCAGTACTTC.

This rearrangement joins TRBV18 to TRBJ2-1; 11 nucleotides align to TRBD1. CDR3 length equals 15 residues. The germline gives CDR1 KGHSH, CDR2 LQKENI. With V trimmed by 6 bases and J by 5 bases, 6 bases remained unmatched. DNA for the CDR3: TGTGCCAGCTCGCAACCGGACAGGGGGCACAATGAGCAGTTCTTC. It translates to CASSQPDRGHNEQFF.

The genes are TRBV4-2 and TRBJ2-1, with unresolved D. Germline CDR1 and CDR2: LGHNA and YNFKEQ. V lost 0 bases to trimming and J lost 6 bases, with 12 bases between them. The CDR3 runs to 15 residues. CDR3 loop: CASSQDLAPSNEQFF. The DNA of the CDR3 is TGTGCCAGCAGCCAAGATCTGGCCCCGTCCAATGAGCAGTTCTTC.

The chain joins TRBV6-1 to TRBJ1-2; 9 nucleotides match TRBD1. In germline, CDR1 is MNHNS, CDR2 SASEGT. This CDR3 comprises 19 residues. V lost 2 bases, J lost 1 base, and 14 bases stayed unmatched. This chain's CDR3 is CASSEPPPGQGGGNYGYTF. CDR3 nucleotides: TGTGCCAGCAGTGAACCTCCTCCGGGACAGGGAGGTGGTAACTATGGCTACACCTTC.

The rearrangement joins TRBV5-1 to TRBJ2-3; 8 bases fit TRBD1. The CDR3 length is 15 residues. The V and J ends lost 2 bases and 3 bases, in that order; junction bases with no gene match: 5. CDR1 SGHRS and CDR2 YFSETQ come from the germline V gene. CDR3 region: CASSLQDRETDTQYF. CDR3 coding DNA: TGCGCCAGCAGCTTACAGGACAGGGAGACAGATACGCAGTATTTT.

The CDR3: CASSARLGQFYGYTF. The DNA for the CDR3 is TGTGCCAGCAGCGCGAGATTGGGACAGTTCTATGGCTACACCTTC. The J gene is TRBJ1-2, the V gene TRBV9; TRBD1 aligns across 7 bases. The CDR3 runs to 15 residues. Per germline, CDR1 SGDLS and CDR2 YYNGEE. The junction had 9 bases not matched to a gene; V was cut back by 3 bases and J by 4 bases.

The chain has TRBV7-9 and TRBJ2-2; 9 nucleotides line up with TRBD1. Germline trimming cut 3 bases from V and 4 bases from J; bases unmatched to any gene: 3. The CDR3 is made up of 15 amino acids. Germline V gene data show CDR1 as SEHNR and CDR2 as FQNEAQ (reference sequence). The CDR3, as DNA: TGTGCCAGCAGCTTCGGGGACAGGGTCACCGGGGAGCTGTTTTTT. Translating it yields CASSFGDRVTGELFF.

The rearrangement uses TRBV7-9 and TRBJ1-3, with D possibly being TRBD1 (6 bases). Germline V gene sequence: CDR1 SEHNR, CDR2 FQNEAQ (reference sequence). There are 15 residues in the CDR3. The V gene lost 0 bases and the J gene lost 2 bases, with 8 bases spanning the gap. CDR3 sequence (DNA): TGTGCCAGCAGCTTAGCGGCAGGGGCTGGAAACACCATATATTTT. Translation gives CASSLAAGAGNTIYF.

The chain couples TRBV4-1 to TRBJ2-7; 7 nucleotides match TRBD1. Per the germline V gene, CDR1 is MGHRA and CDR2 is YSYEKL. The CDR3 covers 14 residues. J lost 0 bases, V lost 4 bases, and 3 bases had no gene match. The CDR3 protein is CASSPGDSSYEQYF. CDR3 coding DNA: TGCGCCAGCAGCCCCGGGGACAGCTCCTACGAGCAGTACTTC.

CDR3 sequence: CATGLGSRSTNTEAFF. The CDR3 DNA reads TGTGCCACCGGCTTGGGGAGTCGAAGTACGAACACTGAAGCTTTCTTT. The rearrangement joins TRBV19 to TRBJ1-1, with D hard to call. CDR1 is LNHDA and CDR2 is SQIVND in the germline V gene (reference sequence). This CDR3 is 16 amino acids long. V lost 10 bases to trimming and J lost 1 base, with 22 bases between them.

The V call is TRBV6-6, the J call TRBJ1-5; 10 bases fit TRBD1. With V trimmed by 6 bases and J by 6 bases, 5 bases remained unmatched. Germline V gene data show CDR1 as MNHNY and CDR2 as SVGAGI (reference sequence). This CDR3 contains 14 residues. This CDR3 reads CASSLDRGTQPQHF. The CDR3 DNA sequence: TGTGCCAGCAGCCTGGACAGGGGGACTCAGCCCCAGCATTTT.

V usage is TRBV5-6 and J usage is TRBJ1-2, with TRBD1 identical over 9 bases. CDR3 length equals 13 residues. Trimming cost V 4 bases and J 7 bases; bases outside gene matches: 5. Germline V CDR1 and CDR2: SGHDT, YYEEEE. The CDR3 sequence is CASSGTGGGGYTF. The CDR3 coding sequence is TGTGCCAGCAGCGGTACAGGGGGCGGTGGCTACACCTTC.

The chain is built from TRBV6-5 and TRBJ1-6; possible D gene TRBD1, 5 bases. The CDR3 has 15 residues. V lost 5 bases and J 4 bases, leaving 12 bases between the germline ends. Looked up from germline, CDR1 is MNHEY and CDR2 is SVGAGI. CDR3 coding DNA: TGTGCCAGCAGTCCTCCTTCAGGGTATAATTCACCCCTCCACTTT. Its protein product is CASSPPSGYNSPLHF.

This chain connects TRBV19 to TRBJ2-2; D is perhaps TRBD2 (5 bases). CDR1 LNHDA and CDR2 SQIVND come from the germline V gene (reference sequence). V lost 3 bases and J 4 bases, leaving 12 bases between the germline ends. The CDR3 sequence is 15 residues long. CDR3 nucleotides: TGTGCCAGTAGTATTTGGAGGACGGGCACCGGGGAGCTGTTTTTT. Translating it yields CASSIWRTGTGELFF.

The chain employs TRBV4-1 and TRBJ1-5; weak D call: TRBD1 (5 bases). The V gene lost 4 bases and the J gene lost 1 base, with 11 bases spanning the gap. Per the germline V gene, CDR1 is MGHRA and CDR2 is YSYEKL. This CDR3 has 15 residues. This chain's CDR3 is CASSPGAYSNQPQHF. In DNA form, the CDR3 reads TGCGCCAGCAGCCCTGGGGCGTACAGCAATCAGCCCCAGCATTTT.

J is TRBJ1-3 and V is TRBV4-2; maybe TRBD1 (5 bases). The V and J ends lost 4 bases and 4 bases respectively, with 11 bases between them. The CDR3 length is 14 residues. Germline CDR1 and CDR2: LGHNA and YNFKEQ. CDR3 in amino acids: CASSLGTSGNTIYF. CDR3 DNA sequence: TGTGCCAGCAGCCTCGGGACTTCAGGAAACACCATATATTTT.

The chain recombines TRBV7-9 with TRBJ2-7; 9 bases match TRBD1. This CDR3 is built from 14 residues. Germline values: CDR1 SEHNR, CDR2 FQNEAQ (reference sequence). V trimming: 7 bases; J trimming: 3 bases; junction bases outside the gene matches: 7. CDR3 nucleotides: TGTGCCAGCAACCCTCCGGGACAGGGCTACGAGCAGTACTTC. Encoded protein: CASNPPGQGYEQYF.

The CDR3 DNA sequence: TGTGCCAGCAGCTTAGCGCTACTAGCGGGCGACGAGCAGTACTTC. This encodes CASSLALLAGDEQYF. This sequence joins TRBV7-8 and TRBJ2-7, with 9 bases matching TRBD2. Germline V CDR1 and CDR2: SGHVS, FQNEAQ. V shed 0 bases and J 5 bases; nucleotides not matched to a gene: 5. The CDR3 has 15 amino acids. The whole variable domain, filled in from reference TRBV7-8 and TRBJ2-7, reads GAGVSQSPRYKVAKRGQDVALRCDPISGHVSLFWYQQALGQGPEFLTYFQNEAQLDKSGLPSDRFFAERPEGSVSTLKIQRTQQEDSAVYLCASSLALLAGDEQYFGPGTRLTVT.

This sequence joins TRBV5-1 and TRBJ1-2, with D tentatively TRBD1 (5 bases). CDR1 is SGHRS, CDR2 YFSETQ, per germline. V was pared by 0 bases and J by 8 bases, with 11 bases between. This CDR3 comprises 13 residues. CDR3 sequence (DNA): TGCGCCAGCAGCTTGGGGGGGGATGGAGGCTACACCTTC. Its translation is CASSLGGDGGYTF.

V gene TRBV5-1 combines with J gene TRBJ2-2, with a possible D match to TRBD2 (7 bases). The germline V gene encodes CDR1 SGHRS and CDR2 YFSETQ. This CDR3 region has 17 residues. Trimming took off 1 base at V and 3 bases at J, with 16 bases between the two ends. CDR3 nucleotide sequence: TGCGCCAGCAGCTTGTGGGGGGGGCCTACCGACACCGGGGAGCTGTTTTTT. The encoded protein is CASSLWGGPTDTGELFF.

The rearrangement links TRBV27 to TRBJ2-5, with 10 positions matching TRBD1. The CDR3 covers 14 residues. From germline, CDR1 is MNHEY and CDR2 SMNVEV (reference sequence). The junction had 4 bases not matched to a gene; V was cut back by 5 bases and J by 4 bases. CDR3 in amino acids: CASSRQGARETQYF. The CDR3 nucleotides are TGTGCCAGCAGTAGACAGGGGGCGAGAGAGACCCAGTACTTC.

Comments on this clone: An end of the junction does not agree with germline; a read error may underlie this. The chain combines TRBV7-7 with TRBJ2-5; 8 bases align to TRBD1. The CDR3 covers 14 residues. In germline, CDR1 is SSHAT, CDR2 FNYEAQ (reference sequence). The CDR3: CASSPPGQEGTQYF. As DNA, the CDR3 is TGTGCTAGCAGCCCCCCGGGACAGGAGGGGACCCAGTACTTC.

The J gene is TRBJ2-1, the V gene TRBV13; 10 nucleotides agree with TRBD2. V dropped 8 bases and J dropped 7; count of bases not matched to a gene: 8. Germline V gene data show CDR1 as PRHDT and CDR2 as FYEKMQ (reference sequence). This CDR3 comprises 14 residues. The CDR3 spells CASRTSGPFNEQFF. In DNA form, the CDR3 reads TGTGCCAGCCGGACTAGCGGACCCTTTAATGAGCAGTTCTTC. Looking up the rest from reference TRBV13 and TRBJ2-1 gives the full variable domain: AAGVIQSPRHLIKEKRETATLKCYPIPRHDTVYWYQQGPGQDPQFLISFYEKMQSDKGSIPDRFSAQQFSDYHSELNMSSLELGDSALYFCASRTSGPFNEQFFGPGTRLTVL.

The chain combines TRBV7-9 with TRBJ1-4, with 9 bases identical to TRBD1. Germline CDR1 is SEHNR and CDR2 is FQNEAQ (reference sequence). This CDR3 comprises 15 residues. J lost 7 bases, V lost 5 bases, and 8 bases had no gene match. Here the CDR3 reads CASSPTGGDTEKLFF. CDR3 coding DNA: TGTGCCAGCAGCCCTACAGGGGGCGATACTGAAAAACTGTTTTTT.

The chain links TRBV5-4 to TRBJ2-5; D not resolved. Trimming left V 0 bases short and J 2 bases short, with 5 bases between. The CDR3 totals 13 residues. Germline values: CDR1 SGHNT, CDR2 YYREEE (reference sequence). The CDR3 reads CASSLVQQETQYF. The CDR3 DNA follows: TGTGCCAGCAGCTTGGTCCAACAAGAGACCCAGTACTTC. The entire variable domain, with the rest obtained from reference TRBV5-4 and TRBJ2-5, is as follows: ETGVTQSPTHLIKTRGQQVTLRCSSQSGHNTVSWYQQALGQGPQFIFQYYREEENGRGNFPPRFSGLQFPNYSSELNVNALELDDSALYLCASSLVQQETQYFGPGTRLLVL.